The present entry profiles one T cell receptor (beta chain) with its context. This clonotype was seen repeatedly, ten times or more. This receptor's antigen is unknown. Base quality data are lacking; no much larger clone is found one base away. The data were obtained in a study of CD8 T cells in ankylosing spondylitis (dated by TCRdb to between 2016 and 2019). For the study in its entirety: T cell receptor beta repertoires were profiled in healthy donors and ankylosing spondylitis patients so that disease-linked TCR variants could be found. The full study cohort comprised about 25 ankylosing spondylitis patients and some 100 healthy donors. Peripheral blood was sampled, and synovial fluid was additionally collected from ankylosing spondylitis patients.

Sequencer: Illumina HiSeq 2500. Quantitative 5'-RACE with molecular barcodes was used to prepare TCR beta libraries. Concerning the study's data processing: A new computational method, built on a probabilistic model of VDJ rearrangement, was used to identify disease-linked TCR variants. TCRdb itself trimmed the public reads at Q25 with fastp, ran MiXCR and retained productive beta chains. Rows with a matching CDR3 protein are joined into one entry that keeps the most common DNA and genes. Clone size and V and J calls follow TCRdb, not the original study. A total of roughly 250,000 distinct CDR3 sequences appear in this sample, 8.6% of them only once. The ten largest clones capture around 7% of the sample. From a lookup of the germline V gene, CDR1 and CDR2 are SGHDN and FVKESK. There are 15 amino acids in the CDR3, from cysteine to phenylalanine inclusive. Kept here is only the CDR3 DNA, which spans 45 bases and is read in frame from base 1. Ends trimmed: V by 1 base, J by 2 bases; bases unmatched to a gene: 2.

The investigation overall reported the following: The disease-linked clones were reported to be significantly enriched in matched synovial fluid samples from ankylosing spondylitis patients. The disease-linked clones showed a CD8+ phenotype and occurred at relatively low frequencies in peripheral blood. Some motif variants were previously reported in synovial fluid and blood of reactive arthritis patients, suggesting common disease-initiation mechanisms. A TCR beta motif made up of fewer than 10 highly homologous amino acid variants appeared to be characteristic of blood from ankylosing spondylitis patients.

The chain links TRBV14 with TRBJ2-1; 7 nucleotides in the junction match TRBD2. This sequence was found in a male donor with ankylosing spondylitis or in good health (not recorded which). Sequenced input: blood, either unsorted or a sorted T cell fraction (not recorded which). The DNA reads as follows: TGTGCCAGCAGCCAAGGACTAGCACCCTACAATGAGCAGTTCTTC. This gives the protein CASSQGLAPYNEQFF.